This entry lists 10 T cell receptor beta chains sequenced from one sample in a study of T-cell memory formation after mild COVID-19. TCRdb independently ran MiXCR on the 5' RACE reads; one entry per CDR3 protein. In the table there are 350,000 to 500,000 distinct CDR3 sequences, 23% of which are singletons. The sample consisted of PBMCs or a T cell subset sorted from them (not recorded which). These receptors originate from an adult woman who had mild COVID-19 (a few samples of this study predate the infection). Cell type and time point are not known.

This clonotype was detected many times. At one end, the junction sequence differs from germline, possibly due to a read error. DNA of the CDR3: TGTGCCAGCAGCTTAGCGGGAGGGGGGCAAGAGACCCAGTACTTC. Its translation: CASSLAGGGQETQYF. This chain connects TRBV5-1 to TRBJ2-5; 11 bases map to TRBD2. This CDR3 comprises 15 residues. The V gene's germline CDR1 is SGHRS and CDR2 YFSETQ.

The chain is built from TRBV19 and TRBJ1-3, with D possibly matching TRBD1 (5 bases). V lost 5 bases and J 0 bases, leaving 8 bases between the germline ends. Germline V CDR1 and CDR2: LNHDA, SQIVND (reference sequence). The CDR3 runs 14 residues. The CDR3 loop is CASSEGTSGNTIYF. The CDR3 DNA reads TGTGCCAGTAGTGAGGGGACCTCTGGAAACACCATATATTTT.

The chain recombines TRBV7-9 with TRBJ1-2; 7 bases are shared with TRBD1. V was clipped by 3 bases and J by 7 bases; unmatched bases: 8. Germline CDR1 is SEHNR and CDR2 is FQNEAQ (reference sequence). This CDR3 has 14 residues. For the CDR3, the DNA is TGTGCCAGCAGCTTGACAGGGTTTTCTTCTGGCTACACCTTC. Amino acids: CASSLTGFSSGYTF.

The chain joins TRBV6-6 to TRBJ2-5; D possibly corresponds to TRBD1 (6 bases). The CDR3 sequence is 15 residues long. Germline V lookup: CDR1 MNHNY, CDR2 SVGAGI (reference sequence). Trimming removed 6 bases from V and 2 bases from J, with 16 bases in between. The CDR3 region is CASRRTGTQQETQYF. As DNA, the CDR3 is TGTGCCAGCAGAAGGACCGGGACACAACAAGAGACCCAGTACTTC.

This clonotype has only a few counts. The chain links TRBV5-4 to TRBJ2-5; 7 bases are shared with TRBD1. V lost 2 bases and J lost 3; bases outside the gene matches: 7. In germline, CDR1 is SGHNT, CDR2 YYREEE (reference sequence). This CDR3 comprises 15 residues. Here the CDR3 DNA reads TGTGCCAGCAGCTTAAGGGGGACAGCAAAAGAGACCCAGTACTTC. Translating gives CASSLRGTAKETQYF. The whole variable domain, filled in from reference TRBV5-4 and TRBJ2-5, reads ETGVTQSPTHLIKTRGQQVTLRCSSQSGHNTVSWYQQALGQGPQFIFQYYREEENGRGNFPPRFSGLQFPNYSSELNVNALELDDSALYLCASSLRGTAKETQYFGPGTRLLVL.

This clonotype was detected many times. The chain recombines TRBV12-3 or TRBV12-4 with TRBJ2-7; TRBD1 matches at 10 bases. This CDR3 is 14 amino acids long. V was pared by 6 bases and J by 4 bases, with 6 bases of the junction left unmatched. Here the CDR3 DNA reads TGTGCCAGCAGGCACCGACAGGGGGCTTACGAGCAGTACTTC. This sequence encodes CASRHRQGAYEQYF.

In nucleotides, the CDR3 is TGTGCCAGCAGTGAAGACAGGAAGAACACTGAAGCTTTCTTT. It codes for CASSEDRKNTEAFF. This chain uses TRBV2 with TRBJ1-1; D is possibly TRBD1 (5 bases). CDR3 length equals 14 residues. With 1 base removed from V and 1 base from J, the gap between germline ends came to 7 bases. Germline V gene data show CDR1 as SNHLY and CDR2 as FYNNEI.

The V and J genes are TRBV7-6 and TRBJ2-1; D gene unclear. Between the trimmed V and J ends, which lost 1 base and 4 bases, there was a span of 14 bases. Per the germline V gene, CDR1 is SGHVS and CDR2 is FNYEAQ. There are 16 residues in the CDR3. CDR3 DNA: TGTGCCAGCAGCTTAGGTTTAGCCCTCCCGTACAATGAGCAGTTCTTC. This sequence encodes CASSLGLALPYNEQFF.

This clonotype has a handful of counts. The chain recombines TRBV2 with TRBJ1-1; possible D gene TRBD1, 6 bases. Trimming removed 6 bases at V and 5 bases at J, with 19 bases between. In germline, CDR1 is SNHLY, CDR2 FYNNEI. The CDR3 covers 15 residues. The CDR3 DNA reads TGTGCCAGCAGCCAAGGGGGGGGTTTGGCGACTGAAGCTTTCTTT. Protein: CASSQGGGLATEAFF. Combining the CDR3 with reference TRBV2 and TRBJ1-1 gives the whole variable domain EPEVTQTPSHQVTQMGQEVILRCVPISNHLYFYWYRQILGQKVEFLVSFYNNEISEKSEIFDDQFSVERPDGSNFTLKIRSTKLEDSAMYFCASSQGGGLATEAFFGQGTRLTVV.

This clonotype was seen only a few times. This rearrangement joins TRBV7-2 to TRBJ2-3, with 10 bases lining up with TRBD2. Trimming took 6 bases from V and 4 from J; bases not matched to a gene: 10. The CDR3 is 16 residues long. Germline loops: CDR1 SGHTA, CDR2 FQGNSA. The CDR3 nucleotides are TGTGCCAGCAGGCCGCCGGGACTAGCGAGGGCAGATACGCAGTATTTT. Protein product: CASRPPGLARADTQYF.